This entry describes one T cell receptor beta chain. V shed 4 bases and J shed 0 bases, with 11 bases lying between them. CDR3 length: 15 residues. Per germline, CDR1 LGHNA and CDR2 YNFKEQ. The data were obtained in a study of shared clonotypes between healthy human individuals. Sequencing was performed with immunoSEQ multiplex PCR; in TCRdb, only in-frame clones are kept and a portion is missing. Of millions of clones listed, approximately 95% are singletons. The TCR comes from a man younger than 30 in good health. Some clones in this sample may be carry-over from other donors' samples. The V call is TRBV4-2, the J call TRBJ2-3, with D tentatively TRBD2 (6 bases). Sequences were obtained from naive CD4+ T cells from PBMCs. Described subset: CD45RA+ positively selected. This CDR3 reads CASSPPGGSTDTQYF. The CDR3, as DNA: TGTGCCAGCAGCCCGCCCGGGGGTAGCACAGATACGCAGTATTTT.